The 32 T cell receptor beta chains given below trace back to one sample, sequenced in a study of blood T cell repertoires in COVID-19. The repertoire was sequenced with immunoSEQ multiplex PCR; TCRdb's copy has only in-frame clones and lacks some. This sample yields 45,000 to 50,000 clones, of which approximately 87% are seen a single time; roughly 9.2% belongs to the top ten. The sample taken for sequencing was peripheral blood. These receptors were obtained from a human donor in a cohort sampled during active COVID-19.

This clone was seen more than once but under ten times. The chain combines TRBV19 with TRBJ1-6; no firm D call. The ends were cut back, 7 bases at V and 0 bases at J, with 10 bases in the middle. Germline lookup yields CDR1 LNHDA and CDR2 SQIVND (reference sequence). This CDR3 is 15 amino acids long. Written as DNA, the CDR3 is TGTGCCAGTAAAGAGGTCAGCTCCTATAATTCACCCCTCCACTTT. Translation: CASKEVSSYNSPLHF.

This clone is categorized as medium-sized. The rearrangement joins TRBV19 to TRBJ2-5, with D possibly being TRBD2 (5 bases). Trimming took 3 bases from V and 8 from J, leaving 10 bases between them. This CDR3 is 12 amino acids long. Germline assignment: CDR1 LNHDA and CDR2 SQIVND (reference sequence). The CDR3 DNA is TGTGCCAGTAGTATCCCCGGGGAAACCCAGTACTTC. As protein: CASSIPGETQYF.

This rearrangement joins TRBV6-1 to TRBJ1-2; 7 nucleotides agree with TRBD1. V lost 2 bases to trimming and J lost 6 bases; unmatched junction nucleotides: 15. This CDR3 region has 17 residues. The germline V gene has CDR1 MNHNS and CDR2 SASEGT. CDR3 nucleotides: TGTGCCAGCAGTGAAAGACAGGGTCGTTGGTTCGTGGATGGCTACACCTTC. Translation: CASSERQGRWFVDGYTF.

The J gene is TRBJ2-1, the V gene TRBV19; 7 positions match TRBD1. The CDR3 length is 15 residues. V lost 6 bases to trimming and J lost 0 bases; unmatched junction nucleotides: 5. Germline lookup yields CDR1 LNHDA and CDR2 SQIVND (reference sequence). The CDR3 loop is CASRATGPSYNEQFF. Here the CDR3 DNA reads TGTGCCAGTAGGGCGACAGGGCCCTCCTACAATGAGCAGTTCTTC.

J is TRBJ2-1 and V is TRBV27, with D possibly being TRBD2 (7 bases). Trimming stripped 3 bases from V and 10 bases from J, with 28 bases between. The V gene's germline CDR1 is MNHEY and CDR2 SMNVEV (reference sequence). The CDR3 spans 18 residues. CDR3 nucleotide sequence: TGTGCCAGCAGTTTTTACGGGATCGGTGGGGGGGCGACCTGGGAGCAGTTCTTC. Amino acid sequence: CASSFYGIGGGATWEQFF.

There are a few counts of this clone. A junction boundary mismatches the germline segment, possibly from a read error. V gene TRBV11-1 combines with J gene TRBJ1-2, with TRBD1 matching over 9 bases. The CDR3 consists of 14 residues. Germline V gene sequence: CDR1 SGHAT, CDR2 FQDESV (reference sequence). Written as DNA, the CDR3 is TGTGCCAGCAGCAAAGGGTATGGGACAGGGAGTGGGGCCTTC. It translates to CASSKGYGTGSGAF.

V gene TRBV14 combines with J gene TRBJ1-2; perhaps TRBD1 as D (6 bases). Germline V gives CDR1 SGHDN, CDR2 FVKESK. V dropped 0 bases and J dropped 10 bases, with 12 bases sitting between them. The CDR3 is 13 amino acids. CDR3 nucleotides: TGTGCCAGCAGCCAAGACGGCAGGGGATTCTACACCTTC. It specifies CASSQDGRGFYTF. Using reference TRBV14 and TRBJ1-2 for the parts outside the CDR3, the full variable domain is EAGVTQFPSHSVIEKGQTVTLRCDPISGHDNLYWYRRVMGKEIKFLLHFVKESKQDESGMPNNRFLAERTGGTYSTLKVQPAELEDSGVYFCASSQDGRGFYTFGSGTRLTVV.

The gene calls are TRBV18 and TRBJ1-2, with TRBD1 as a possible D gene (5 bases). The CDR3 totals 14 residues. Trimming pared 3 bases from V and 7 bases from J, leaving 15 bases between. Germline loops: CDR1 KGHSH, CDR2 LQKENI. The CDR3 protein is CASSPERGLGGYTF. The CDR3 DNA follows: TGTGCCAGCTCACCCGAGCGGGGGTTGGGTGGCTACACCTTC.

The chain employs TRBV5-1 and TRBJ2-5; D perhaps matches TRBD2 (6 bases). The V end lost 3 bases, the J end lost 4 bases, and 10 bases lay between the germline ends. CDR3 length equals 13 residues. The V gene's germline CDR1 is SGHRS and CDR2 YFSETQ. The CDR3 nucleotides read TGCGCCAGCAGCTGGTCCGGGGGAGAGACCCAGTACTTC. Translating gives CASSWSGGETQYF.

The chain uses TRBV19 and TRBJ2-5; tentatively, D is TRBD2 (7 bases). The CDR3 length is 15 residues. V gave up 4 bases and J gave up 2 bases, with 14 bases separating them. Germline CDR1 and CDR2: LNHDA and SQIVND (reference sequence). The DNA for the CDR3 is TGTGCCAGTAGTAACCTCCGGGGGGCTCAAGAGACCCAGTACTTC. This encodes CASSNLRGAQETQYF.

This rearrangement joins TRBV10-3 to TRBJ2-2; no firm D call. Trimming took 3 bases from V and 6 from J, leaving 8 bases between them. CDR3 length: 13 amino acids. Germline CDR1 and CDR2: ENHRY and SYGVKD. The CDR3 protein is CAISESQAGELFF. The CDR3 DNA reads TGTGCCATCAGTGAAAGCCAGGCCGGGGAGCTGTTTTTT.

On this clone itself: This sample also contains other DNA sequences that code for the same CDR3. The V call is TRBV5-1, the J call TRBJ2-3; 7 positions match TRBD2. The CDR3 runs to 15 residues. CDR1 is SGHRS, CDR2 YFSETQ, per germline. J gave up 1 base and V 4 bases, and 6 bases lay outside the gene matches. CDR3 nucleotides: TGCGCCAGCAGCCCATCACGGGGGGGCACAGATACGCAGTATTTT. Residues: CASSPSRGGTDTQYF.

This sequence joins TRBV2 and TRBJ2-1; the match to TRBD2 covers 9 bases. Germline lookup yields CDR1 SNHLY and CDR2 FYNNEI. The CDR3 is 16 residues long. After removal of 1 base from V and 10 bases from J, the junction contained 11 bases not matched to a gene. The chain's CDR3 is CASSEEAGGLPWEQFF. The CDR3 DNA sequence: TGTGCCAGCAGTGAAGAAGCGGGGGGCCTCCCTTGGGAGCAGTTCTTC.

The chain employs TRBV5-5 and TRBJ2-3, with TRBD2 matching over 8 bases. Per germline, CDR1 SGHKS and CDR2 YYEKEE (reference sequence). V gave up 0 bases and J gave up 1 base; unmatched junction bases: 4. The CDR3 sequence is 16 residues long. The CDR3 loop reads CASSLAGGAGTDTQYF. The CDR3 nucleotides read TGTGCCAGCAGCTTGGCCGGGGGGGCAGGCACAGATACGCAGTATTTT. Complete variable domain (other parts from reference TRBV5-5 and TRBJ2-3): DAGVTQSPTHLIKTRGQQVTLRCSPISGHKSVSWYQQVLGQGPQFIFQYYEKEERGRGNFPDRFSARQFPNYSSELNVNALLLGDSALYLCASSLAGGAGTDTQYFGPGTRLTVL.

The rearrangement joins TRBV7-2 to TRBJ1-6, with D perhaps TRBD1 (6 bases). Germline V CDR1 and CDR2: SGHTA, FQGNSA. The germline V and J ends were trimmed by 4 bases and 8 bases, with 12 bases remaining between them. The CDR3 loop spans 14 amino acids. In DNA form, the CDR3 reads TGTGCCAGCAGCTCATCCACAGGGCATTCACCCCTCCACTTT. Its protein product is CASSSSTGHSPLHF.

The count of this clone is one. The rearrangement joins TRBV9 to TRBJ2-5, with D perhaps TRBD2 (6 bases). The CDR3 covers 14 residues. V shed 3 bases and J shed 5 bases, with 14 bases lying between them. The germline gives CDR1 SGDLS, CDR2 YYNGEE. The CDR3 bases are TGTGCCAGCAGCGGGGACTCCCGGCAGGAGACCCAGTACTTC. This translates into CASSGDSRQETQYF.

In this sample, this clone turned up once. V usage is TRBV6-5 and J usage is TRBJ1-1; TRBD1 matches at 7 bases. This CDR3 has 13 residues. Trimming cost V 6 bases and J 5 bases; bases outside gene matches: 6. Germline CDR1 MNHEY, CDR2 SVGAGI. This CDR3 reads CASRTTGVTEAFF. The CDR3 DNA sequence: TGTGCCAGCAGAACCACAGGGGTTACTGAAGCTTTCTTT.

This clone was observed a single time. It is unclear where the CDR3 begins or ends on the DNA, so no DNA is shown, and the CDR3 is as TCRdb lists it. The rearrangement joins TRBV1 to TRBJ1-2; the table's D gene call, TRBD1, was not cross checked with the DNA. TRBV1 is tagged as a pseudogene. The CDR3 has 17 residues if both end residues are counted. The CDR3: CTSSPGAGFKYNCGYTF.

The rearrangement links TRBV14 to TRBJ2-3; the match to TRBD1 covers 7 bases. The trim removed 3 bases at V and 11 bases at J, leaving 5 bases unmatched. The CDR3 is made up of 12 amino acids. CDR1 and CDR2 from the germline V gene are SGHDN and FVKESK. The CDR3 DNA reads as TGTGCCAGCAGCCATACCCGGACAGGGCAGTATTTT. This codes for CASSHTRTGQYF.

This chain joins TRBV18 and TRBJ1-6; no definite D call. CDR1 KGHSH and CDR2 LQKENI come from the germline V gene. This CDR3 is 14 amino acids long. V gave up 6 bases and J gave up 6 bases, with 12 bases separating them. CDR3 sequence (DNA): TGTGCCAGCTCCCAAGAGGCGGGTAATTCACCCCTCCACTTT. Protein: CASSQEAGNSPLHF.

This clone has just a few counts. This chain joins TRBV4-1 and TRBJ1-1; 7 bases map to TRBD1. Germline V gene lookup returns CDR1 MGHRA and CDR2 YSYEKL. J gave up 1 base and V 3 bases, and 2 bases lay outside the gene matches. The CDR3 spans 14 residues. The CDR3 DNA follows: TGCGCCAGCAGCCAGGACAGGCGGAACACTGAAGCTTTCTTT. Amino acids: CASSQDRRNTEAFF.

V and J are TRBV11-2 and TRBJ1-2, with 9 bases matching TRBD1. The trim removed 3 bases at V and 7 bases at J, leaving 12 bases unmatched. The CDR3 is made up of 16 amino acids. CDR1 is SGHAT, CDR2 FQNNGV, per germline. CDR3 amino acids: CASSFSPIWDRVGYTF. The CDR3 DNA is TGTGCCAGCAGCTTTAGCCCAATATGGGACAGGGTTGGCTACACCTTC.

This sequence joins TRBV19 and TRBJ2-4; the match to TRBD2 covers 7 bases. The trim removed 6 bases at V and 5 bases at J, leaving 7 bases unmatched. The CDR3 is 14 amino acids. CDR1 and CDR2 from the germline V gene are LNHDA and SQIVND (reference sequence). The CDR3 sequence: CASSMGGNENIQYF. In nucleotides, the CDR3 is TGTGCCAGTAGCATGGGGGGGAACGAAAACATTCAGTACTTC. The entire variable domain, with the rest obtained from reference TRBV19 and TRBJ2-4, is as follows: DGGITQSPKYLFRKEGQNVTLSCEQNLNHDAMYWYRQDPGQGLRLIYYSQIVNDFQKGDIAEGYSVSREKKESFPLTVTSAQKNPTAFYLCASSMGGNENIQYFGAGTRLSVL.

This chain links TRBV19 with TRBJ2-5; 8 bases match TRBD1. The CDR3 has 15 amino acids. V shed 7 bases and J 4 bases; nucleotides not matched to a gene: 11. Germline loops: CDR1 LNHDA, CDR2 SQIVND (reference sequence). The CDR3 spells CASTLGTGVGETQYF. The CDR3 DNA reads TGTGCCAGTACCCTAGGGACAGGAGTGGGAGAGACCCAGTACTTC.

The chain joins TRBV28 to TRBJ2-2, with 8 bases aligning to TRBD1. CDR3 size: 14 residues. Looked up from germline, CDR1 is MDHEN and CDR2 is SYDVKM. V dropped 1 base and J dropped 8; count of bases not matched to a gene: 3. The CDR3: CASSLFGQGGELFF. In DNA form, the CDR3 reads TGTGCCAGCAGTTTATTCGGACAGGGAGGGGAGCTGTTTTTT.

This clone was detected only once. This chain joins TRBV7-8 and TRBJ1-6, with TRBD1 identical over 7 bases. CDR3 length: 13 residues. CDR1 and CDR2 from the germline V gene are SGHVS and FQNEAQ. The V segment lost 5 bases and the J segment 9 bases; nucleotides outside the gene matches: 4. The CDR3 sequence: CASSATGVSPLHF. CDR3 coding DNA: TGTGCCAGCAGCGCAACAGGGGTTTCACCCCTCCACTTT.

The chain combines TRBV6-5 with TRBJ2-3, with TRBD2 as a possible D gene (6 bases). Germline V CDR1 and CDR2: MNHEY, SVGAGI. Trimming pared 4 bases from V and 2 bases from J, leaving 13 bases between. The CDR3 loop spans 15 amino acids. The DNA of the CDR3 is TGTGCCAGCAGTTCTCCCGGGACTCCCACAGATACGCAGTATTTT. Translated, it gives CASSSPGTPTDTQYF.

The V call is TRBV3-1 (or the pseudogene TRBV3-2), the J call TRBJ2-5; D possibly corresponds to TRBD2 (5 bases). The CDR3 length is 14 residues. CDR1 LGHDT and CDR2 YNNKEL come from the germline V gene (reference sequence). V was trimmed by 1 base and J by 4 bases, leaving 10 bases between them. The CDR3 protein is CASSQASSPETQYF. The DNA of the CDR3 is TGTGCCAGCAGCCAAGCATCTAGCCCAGAGACCCAGTACTTC.

This clone was counted once. J is TRBJ1-1 and V is TRBV18; TRBD1 matches 9 bases. The CDR3 consists of 15 residues. Losses at the gene ends were 2 bases for V and 1 base for J; bases not matched to a gene: 2. CDR1 KGHSH and CDR2 LQKENI come from the germline V gene. The CDR3 here is CASSPLDRGNTEAFF. The CDR3 DNA sequence: TGTGCCAGCTCACCATTGGACAGGGGGAACACTGAAGCTTTCTTT.

The chain recombines TRBV5-4 with TRBJ2-1; D uncertain. Trimming stripped 0 bases from V and 6 bases from J, with 4 bases between. Germline loops: CDR1 SGHNT, CDR2 YYREEE (reference sequence). This CDR3 has 12 residues. The CDR3 reads CASSLAGNEQFF. The CDR3 bases are TGTGCCAGCAGCTTGGCCGGCAATGAGCAGTTCTTC.

The gene calls are TRBV2 and TRBJ2-1; TRBD1 matches 9 bases. Trimming took 7 bases from V and 7 from J; bases not matched to a gene: 11. The CDR3 is 15 amino acids. Germline V gene data show CDR1 as SNHLY and CDR2 as FYNNEI. In DNA, the CDR3 is TGTGCCAGCACCCCGGACAGGGGAATCGTTAATGAGCAGTTCTTC. Its translation: CASTPDRGIVNEQFF.

The sample holds a few counts of this clone. This chain connects TRBV9 to TRBJ1-6, with D possibly TRBD1 on 6 matching bases. The germline V gene encodes CDR1 SGDLS and CDR2 YYNGEE. Trimming took 4 bases from V and 7 from J, leaving 9 bases between them. The CDR3 contains 13 residues. CDR3 DNA sequence: TGTGCCAGCAGCACCACAGGGAATTCACCCCTCCACTTT. As protein: CASSTTGNSPLHF.